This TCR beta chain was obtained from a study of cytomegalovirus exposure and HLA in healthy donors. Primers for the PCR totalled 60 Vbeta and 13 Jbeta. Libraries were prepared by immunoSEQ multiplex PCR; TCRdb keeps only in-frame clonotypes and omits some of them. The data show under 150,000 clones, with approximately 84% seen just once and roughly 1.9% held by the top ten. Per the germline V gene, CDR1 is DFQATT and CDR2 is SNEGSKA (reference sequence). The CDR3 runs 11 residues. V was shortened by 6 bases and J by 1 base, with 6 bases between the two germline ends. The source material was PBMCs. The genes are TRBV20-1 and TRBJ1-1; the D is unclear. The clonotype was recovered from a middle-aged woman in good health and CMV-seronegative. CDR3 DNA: TGCAGTGCGAGGGAGAACACTGAAGCTTTCTTT. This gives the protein CSARENTEAFF.